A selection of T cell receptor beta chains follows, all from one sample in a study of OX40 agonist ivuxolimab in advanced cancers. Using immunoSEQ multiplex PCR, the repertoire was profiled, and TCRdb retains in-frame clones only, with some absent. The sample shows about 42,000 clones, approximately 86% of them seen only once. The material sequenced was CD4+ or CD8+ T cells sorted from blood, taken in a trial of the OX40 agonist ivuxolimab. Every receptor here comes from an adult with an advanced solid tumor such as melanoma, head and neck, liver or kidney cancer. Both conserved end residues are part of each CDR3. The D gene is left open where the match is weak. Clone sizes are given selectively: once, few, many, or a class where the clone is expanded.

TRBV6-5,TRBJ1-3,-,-,CASSYSWTSGNTIYF,TGTGCCAGCAGTTACTCGTGGACCTCTGGAAACACCATATATTTT
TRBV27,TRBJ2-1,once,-,CASSPPWRGGEQFF,TGTGCCAGCAGTCCCCCGTGGAGGGGCGGGGAGCAGTTCTTC
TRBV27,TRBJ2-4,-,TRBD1,CASSFLTGGNIQYF,TGTGCCAGCAGTTTCTTGACAGGGGGGAACATTCAGTACTTC
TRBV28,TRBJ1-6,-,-,CASRADNSPLHF,TGTGCCAGCAGGGCGGATAATTCACCCCTCCACTTT
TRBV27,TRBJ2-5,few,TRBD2,CASSPPTSGKETQYF,TGTGCCAGCAGTCCCCCAACTAGCGGGAAAGAGACCCAGTACTTC
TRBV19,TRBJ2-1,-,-,CATRGQGDSGRKNEQFF,TGTGCCACGAGGGGACAGGGGGATAGCGGGAGGAAAAATGAGCAGTTCTTC
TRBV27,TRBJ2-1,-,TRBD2,CASSSRLAGKYNEQFF,TGTGCCAGCAGTTCTAGACTAGCGGGAAAATACAATGAGCAGTTCTTC
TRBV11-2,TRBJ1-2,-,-,CASSNNTGLWYGYTF,TGTGCCAGCAGCAATAACACAGGGTTGTGGTATGGCTACACCTTC
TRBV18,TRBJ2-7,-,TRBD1,CASSADRGYEQYF,TGTGCCAGCTCAGCCGACAGGGGCTACGAGCAGTACTTC
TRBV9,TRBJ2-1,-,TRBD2,CASSVPLDTGGEEQFF,TGTGCCAGCAGCGTACCCCTCGACACGGGAGGAGAGGAGCAGTTCTTC
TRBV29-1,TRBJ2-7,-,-,CSVVTGASYEQYF,TGCAGCGTTGTTACAGGCGCCTCCTACGAGCAGTACTTC
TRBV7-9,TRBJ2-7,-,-,CAVRLKEGPGTKYEQYF,TGTGCCGTCAGGCTAAAAGAGGGCCCCGGGACAAAGTACGAGCAGTACTTC
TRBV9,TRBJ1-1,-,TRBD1,CASSVRGLEDTEAFF,TGTGCCAGCAGCGTAAGGGGGCTCGAGGACACTGAAGCTTTCTTT
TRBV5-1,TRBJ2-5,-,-,CASSFEGEETQYF,TGCGCCAGCAGCTTCGAGGGGGAAGAGACCCAGTACTTC
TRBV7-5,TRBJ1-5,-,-,CARKSGQPQHF,TGTGCCAGAAAATCGGGTCAGCCCCAGCATTTT